The next 18 T cell receptor beta chains were all read from a single sample in a study of T cell responses to AZD1222 COVID-19 vaccine. Libraries were prepared by immunoSEQ multiplex PCR; TCRdb keeps only in-frame clonotypes and omits some of them. Here the sample spans approximately 120,000 clones, more than 80% being singletons. Sequences were derived from peripheral blood, sampled 28 days after the second AZD1222 dose. The receptors derive from an adult who received the AZD1222 COVID-19 vaccine.

This clone was detected only a few times. This chain uses TRBV6-6 with TRBJ2-7; the match to TRBD1 covers 7 bases. The CDR3 loop spans 14 amino acids. Germline V gene sequence: CDR1 MNHNY, CDR2 SVGAGI (reference sequence). After removal of 4 bases from V and 2 bases from J, the junction contained 5 bases not matched to a gene. The CDR3 region is CASSFPGQTYEQYF. CDR3 sequence (DNA): TGTGCCAGCAGTTTCCCGGGACAGACCTACGAGCAGTACTTC.

This clone was picked up a small number of times. The chain carries TRBV5-1 and TRBJ2-1, with D perhaps matching TRBD1 or TRBD2 (5 bases each). Germline V gene sequence: CDR1 SGHRS, CDR2 YFSETQ. CDR3 length: 16 residues. V was clipped by 4 bases and J by 0 bases, with 14 bases between them. In DNA, the CDR3 is TGCGCCAGCAGCCCCCGGGGCCCGAGCTCCTACAATGAGCAGTTCTTC. Its protein is CASSPRGPSSYNEQFF.

The chain links TRBV10-3 to TRBJ2-2; no definite D call. V was cut by 0 bases and J by 6 bases, with 11 bases left in between. The CDR3 is 15 amino acids. Per the germline V gene, CDR1 is ENHRY and CDR2 is SYGVKD. CDR3 coding DNA: TGTGCCATCAGTGAGTCGATTTCCTCTTCCGGGGAGCTGTTTTTT. Amino acid sequence: CAISESISSSGELFF.

This chain joins TRBV5-1 and TRBJ2-7; D gene unclear. Trimming stripped 0 bases from V and 6 bases from J, with 10 bases between. The CDR3 extends over 13 amino acids. Germline V CDR1 and CDR2: SGHRS, YFSETQ. As DNA, the CDR3 is TGCGCCAGCAGCTTGGATGTAGGGATCGAGCAGTACTTC. Residues: CASSLDVGIEQYF.

The V and J genes are TRBV5-1 and TRBJ1-1; D is possibly TRBD1 (6 bases). Trimming left V 5 bases short and J 0 bases short, with 14 bases between. Germline CDR1 is SGHRS and CDR2 is YFSETQ. The CDR3 length is 15 residues. CDR3 sequence reads: CASRFGRGMNTEAFF. In DNA form, the CDR3 reads TGCGCCAGCAGATTTGGCAGGGGTATGAACACTGAAGCTTTCTTT.

The CDR3 sequence: CASRPQGDNSPLHF. DNA for the CDR3: TGTGCCAGCAGGCCCCAGGGAGATAATTCACCCCTCCACTTT. This chain links TRBV6-5 with TRBJ1-6; maybe TRBD1 (5 bases). Between the trimmed V and J ends, which lost 6 bases and 5 bases, there was a span of 11 bases. The CDR3 totals 14 residues. CDR1 and CDR2 (germline): MNHEY, SVGAGI.

The chain combines TRBV5-1 with TRBJ2-5, with 10 bases fitting TRBD1. This CDR3 region has 14 residues. With 4 bases clipped from V and 4 bases from J, the junction kept 4 bases outside the gene matches. Germline CDR1 reads SGHRS; CDR2 reads YFSETQ. Here the CDR3 DNA reads TGCGCCAGCAGCCCGGGACAGGGGAGAGAGACCCAGTACTTC. The encoded protein is CASSPGQGRETQYF.

The V call is TRBV7-8, the J call TRBJ1-6; D gene unclear. The CDR3 covers 15 residues. CDR1 is SGHVS and CDR2 is FQNEAQ in the germline V gene. The V and J ends lost 5 bases and 0 bases respectively, with 8 bases between them. In DNA form, the CDR3 reads TGTGCCAGCAGCCCGACTAGCTCCTATAATTCACCCCTCCACTTT. It codes for CASSPTSSYNSPLHF.

About this clone itself: An end of the junction differs from the germline gene, which may be a read error. Written as DNA, the CDR3 is TGCGGGGCCAGCTCTGGAAACACCATATATTTT. The encoded protein is CGASSGNTIYF. This chain uses TRBV7-2 with TRBJ1-3, with D tentatively TRBD1 (5 bases). The CDR3 extends over 11 amino acids. The germline V gene has CDR1 SGHTA and CDR2 FQGNSA. The complete variable domain, with remaining parts taken from reference TRBV7-2 and TRBJ1-3, reads GAGVSQSPSNKVTEKGKDVELRCDPISGHTALYWYRQSLGQGLEFLIYFQGNSAPDKSGLPSDRFSAERTGGSVSTLTIQRTQQEDSAVYLCGASSGNTIYFGEGSWLTVV.

The chain links TRBV5-1 to TRBJ2-7; a weak D match, TRBD1 (5 bases). From germline, CDR1 is SGHRS and CDR2 YFSETQ. This CDR3 comprises 12 residues. The germline V and J ends were trimmed by 3 bases and 3 bases, with 7 bases remaining between them. The CDR3 spells CASSSDSYEQYF. CDR3 in DNA: TGCGCCAGCAGCTCAGACAGCTACGAGCAGTACTTC. Full variable domain (missing parts from reference TRBV5-1 and TRBJ2-7): KAGVTQTPRYLIKTRGQQVTLSCSPISGHRSVSWYQQTPGQGLQFLFEYFSETQRNKGNFPGRFSGRQFSNSRSEMNVSTLELGDSALYLCASSSDSYEQYFGPGTRLTVT.

The CDR3 DNA sequence: TGTGCCAGCTCACACTCAGGGGGGAATCAGCCCCAGCATTTT. This translates into CASSHSGGNQPQHF. The rearrangement uses TRBV18 and TRBJ1-5, with TRBD1 identical over 7 bases. Germline CDR1 and CDR2: KGHSH and LQKENI. With V trimmed by 4 bases and J by 4 bases, 4 bases remained unmatched. The length of the CDR3 is 14 residues.

J is TRBJ1-5 and V is TRBV7-2; 11 nucleotides line up with TRBD1. J lost 6 bases, V lost 4 bases, and 8 bases had no gene match. Looked up from germline, CDR1 is SGHTA and CDR2 is FQGNSA. CDR3 length: 16 residues. The CDR3 loop reads CASSYSAGQGVQPQHF. DNA of the CDR3: TGTGCCAGCAGCTACAGCGCGGGACAGGGGGTTCAGCCCCAGCATTTT.

This clone turned up a few times. This chain joins TRBV7-8 and TRBJ2-2; no clear D. The CDR3 extends over 12 amino acids. V lost 1 base and J 7 bases, leaving 4 bases between the germline ends. CDR1 and CDR2 from the germline V gene are SGHVS and FQNEAQ. The CDR3 nucleotides are TGTGCCAGCAGCTTAGGGAGCGGGGAGCTGTTTTTT. Amino acids: CASSLGSGELFF.

This CDR3 reads CASSIRDKPQHF. The CDR3 DNA reads as TGTGCCAGTAGTATTCGAGACAAGCCCCAGCATTTT. The V call is TRBV19, the J call TRBJ1-5, with D uncertain. The V and J ends lost 3 bases and 8 bases respectively, with 8 bases between them. This CDR3 contains 12 residues. Per the germline V gene, CDR1 is LNHDA and CDR2 is SQIVND (reference sequence).

The V gene is TRBV19, the J gene TRBJ1-4; 8 bases agree with TRBD1. Germline V lookup: CDR1 LNHDA, CDR2 SQIVND (reference sequence). V was clipped by 8 bases and J by 5 bases; unmatched bases: 10. The length of the CDR3 is 15 residues. CDR3 sequence: CASSDFGTGNEKLFF. DNA for the CDR3: TGTGCCAGTTCCGACTTCGGGACAGGAAATGAAAAACTGTTTTTT. The complete variable domain, with remaining parts taken from reference TRBV19 and TRBJ1-4, reads DGGITQSPKYLFRKEGQNVTLSCEQNLNHDAMYWYRQDPGQGLRLIYYSQIVNDFQKGDIAEGYSVSREKKESFPLTVTSAQKNPTAFYLCASSDFGTGNEKLFFGSGTQLSVL.

The gene calls are TRBV27 and TRBJ2-7; D not certain. The CDR3 length is 15 residues. The germline V gene encodes CDR1 MNHEY and CDR2 SMNVEV (reference sequence). Trimming took 2 bases from V and 0 from J, leaving 11 bases between them. The CDR3: CASSLTPISSYEQYF. CDR3 nucleotide sequence: TGTGCCAGCAGTTTAACCCCAATAAGCTCCTACGAGCAGTACTTC.

The genes are TRBV3-1 (or the pseudogene TRBV3-2) and TRBJ1-6, with D perhaps matching TRBD1 (6 bases). Trimming pared 4 bases from V and 7 bases from J, leaving 11 bases between. Germline V lookup: CDR1 LGHDT, CDR2 YNNKEL (reference sequence). CDR3 length: 14 amino acids. CDR3 nucleotide sequence: TGTGCCAGCAGCCTTGGACAGCCAAATTCACCCCTCCACTTT. Protein: CASSLGQPNSPLHF.

This chain links TRBV2 with TRBJ1-5; D gene uncertain. The V gene lost 2 bases and the J gene lost 2 bases, with 10 bases spanning the gap. Germline V gene sequence: CDR1 SNHLY, CDR2 FYNNEI. The CDR3 sequence is 15 residues long. The CDR3 reads CASSELGKGNQPQHF. CDR3 nucleotide sequence: TGTGCCAGCAGTGAATTGGGGAAGGGCAATCAGCCCCAGCATTTT.